The 3 T cell receptor beta chains presented below share a single source sample, sequenced in a study of cytomegalovirus exposure and HLA in healthy donors. The PCR had 60 Vbeta and 13 Jbeta primers. The assay was immunoSEQ multiplex PCR, and TCRdb's table has in-frame clones only and misses some. Here the sample spans some 190,000 clones, around 75% being singletons. The sequenced material came from PBMCs. These receptors were taken from a woman aged 45 to 65 in good health and CMV-seronegative.

Note on this clone: The junction shows a germline mismatch at one end, possibly a read error. The chain joins TRBV7-3 to TRBJ2-1; no definite D call. Germline lookup yields CDR1 SGHTA and CDR2 FQGTGA. The CDR3 totals 11 residues. The CDR3 DNA reads as TGTGCCAGCGGCTTACTAAACGAGCAGTTCTTC. It yields the protein CASGLLNEQFF. Full variable domain (rest looked up from reference TRBV7-3 and TRBJ2-1): GAGVSQTPSNKVTEKGKYVELRCDPISGHTALYWYRQSLGQGPEFLIYFQGTGAADDSGLPNDRFFAVRPEGSVSTLKIQRTERGDSAVYLCASGLLNEQFFGPGTRLTVL.

The gene calls are TRBV5-4 and TRBJ2-1; TRBD2 is a possible D gene (6 bases). This CDR3 is 10 amino acids long. Trimming removed 7 bases at V and 14 bases at J, with 13 bases between. The germline V gene has CDR1 SGHNT and CDR2 YYREEE (reference sequence). The CDR3 DNA is TGTGCCAGCGGGCAGGGCGGGAAGTTCTTC. Translated, it gives CASGQGGKFF.

V is TRBV5-6 and J is TRBJ2-4, with a tentative D call TRBD2 (6 bases). Between the trimmed V and J ends, which lost 3 bases and 0 bases, there was a span of 13 bases. CDR1 is SGHDT, CDR2 YYEEEE, per germline. CDR3 length: 16 amino acids. DNA for the CDR3: TGTGCCAGCAGCTGGCAAGGAGGGTTAGCCAAAAACATTCAGTACTTC. Translating gives CASSWQGGLAKNIQYF.